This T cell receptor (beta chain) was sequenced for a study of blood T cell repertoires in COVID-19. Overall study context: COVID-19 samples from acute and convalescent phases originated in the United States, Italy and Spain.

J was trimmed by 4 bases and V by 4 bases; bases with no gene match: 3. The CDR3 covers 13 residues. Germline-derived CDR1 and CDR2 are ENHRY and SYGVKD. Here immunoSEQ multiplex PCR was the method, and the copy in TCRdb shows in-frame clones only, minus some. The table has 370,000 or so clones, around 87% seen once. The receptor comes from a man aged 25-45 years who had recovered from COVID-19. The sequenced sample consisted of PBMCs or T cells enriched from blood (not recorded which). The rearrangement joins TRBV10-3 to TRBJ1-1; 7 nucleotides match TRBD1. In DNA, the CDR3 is TGTGCCATCAGTGCGGACAGGATCACTGAAGCTTTCTTT. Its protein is CAISADRITEAFF.